What follows are 20 T cell receptor beta chains derived from one specimen sequenced in a study of blood T cells in healthy people across ages. Combining a sample-barcoded 5' primer with a J-beta primer mix, a second PCR ran for roughly 7 to 12 cycles. In TCRdb, the 5' RACE reads were re-called with MiXCR into one record per CDR3 protein. Of 1.5 million to 2 million distinct CDR3 sequences listed, almost 35% were seen once; the top ten hold about 11%. Specimen: blood. The receptors here all came from a woman in her 30s in good health.

This clonotype was found many times. J is TRBJ2-5 and V is TRBV4-1, with unresolved D. Germline CDR1 MGHRA, CDR2 YSYEKL. V was trimmed by 1 base and J by 0 bases, leaving 15 bases between them. The CDR3 contains 17 residues. The CDR3 nucleotides are TGCGCCAGCAGCCAAGTTTTTATTAGCCCGTACCAAGAGACCCAGTACTTC. This encodes CASSQVFISPYQETQYF.

V gene TRBV10-3 combines with J gene TRBJ1-3; D is ambiguous. The CDR3 has 14 residues. Looked up from germline, CDR1 is ENHRY and CDR2 is SYGVKD. Deletions cut 7 bases from V and 0 bases from J, with 10 bases between. Here the CDR3 reads CAITPVPSGNTIYF. CDR3 coding DNA: TGTGCCATCACCCCAGTCCCCTCTGGAAACACCATATATTTT.

V is TRBV6-1 and J is TRBJ1-2; weak D call: TRBD1 (6 bases). The CDR3 runs to 13 residues. Trimming removed 3 bases from V and 8 bases from J, with 13 bases in between. In germline, CDR1 is MNHNS, CDR2 SASEGT. CDR3 sequence: CASSEWRGQGYTF. CDR3 coding DNA: TGTGCCAGCAGTGAGTGGAGGGGACAAGGCTACACCTTC.

CDR3 amino acids: CASSISQRPETQYF. The CDR3 nucleotides read TGTGCCAGTAGTATCTCGCAGCGGCCAGAGACCCAGTACTTC. V is TRBV19 and J is TRBJ2-5; possible D gene TRBD2, 5 bases. Looked up from germline, CDR1 is LNHDA and CDR2 is SQIVND (reference sequence). The CDR3 contains 14 residues. Between the trimmed V and J ends, which lost 3 bases and 4 bases, there was a span of 12 bases.

This clonotype was seen a handful of times. The chain uses TRBV5-1 and TRBJ2-7; tentatively, D is TRBD1 (5 bases). Between the trimmed V and J ends, which lost 5 bases and 7 bases, there was a span of 25 bases. CDR3 length equals 16 residues. Germline CDR1 reads SGHRS; CDR2 reads YFSETQ. The CDR3 protein is CASSSTPTGTGAEQYF. Here the CDR3 DNA reads TGCGCCAGCAGTTCGACCCCCACAGGCACCGGAGCTGAGCAGTACTTC.

This clonotype came up once. This sequence joins TRBV20-1 and TRBJ1-5; D gene unclear. The germline V gene has CDR1 DFQATT and CDR2 SNEGSKA (reference sequence). The CDR3 consists of 15 residues. V was trimmed by 1 base and J by 2 bases, leaving 12 bases between them. The CDR3 bases are TGCAGTGCTAGAGGGGTAGGGTTTGGCAATCAGCCCCAGCATTTT. Protein: CSARGVGFGNQPQHF.

This clonotype has a count of ten or more. The chain joins TRBV20-1 to TRBJ1-2; D is unclear. CDR1 and CDR2 from the germline V gene are DFQATT and SNEGSKA (reference sequence). Trimming left V 1 base short and J 2 bases short, with 5 bases between. The CDR3 covers 12 residues. The chain's CDR3 is CSARALNYGYTF. The CDR3 DNA reads as TGCAGTGCTAGAGCTCTCAACTATGGCTACACCTTC.

This clonotype was observed at least ten times. The chain carries TRBV7-2 and TRBJ2-3; D unclear. Germline CDR1 reads SGHTA; CDR2 reads FQGNSA. The CDR3 consists of 15 residues. V was cut by 2 bases and J by 5 bases, with 14 bases left in between. The CDR3 DNA reads as TGTGCCAGCAGCTTAATGGGAAAATTTGGAGATACGCAGTATTTT. This sequence encodes CASSLMGKFGDTQYF.

The gene calls are TRBV7-3 and TRBJ2-1, with 14 bases fitting TRBD2. The junction had 5 bases not matched to a gene; V was cut back by 5 bases and J by 5 bases. This CDR3 comprises 16 residues. Germline CDR1 is SGHTA and CDR2 is FQGTGA. CDR3 sequence (DNA): TGTGCCAGCAGCAAGACTAGCGGGGGGGCCAACAATGAGCAGTTCTTC. This translates into CASSKTSGGANNEQFF.

Only a few counts were recorded for this clonotype. This chain connects TRBV28 to TRBJ2-1; no clear D gene. Trimming left V 3 bases short and J 6 bases short, with 12 bases between. The CDR3 is 14 amino acids. Germline CDR1 is MDHEN and CDR2 is SYDVKM. The CDR3 coding sequence is TGTGCCAGCAGTTTGAAAAGGGCAGCCAATGAGCAGTTCTTC. Amino acid sequence: CASSLKRAANEQFF.

The sample holds many counts of this clonotype. The V gene is TRBV5-1, the J gene TRBJ2-1; 9 bases are a match to TRBD2. CDR1 SGHRS and CDR2 YFSETQ come from the germline V gene. V was pared by 6 bases and J by 4 bases, with 8 bases of the junction left unmatched. The length of the CDR3 is 15 residues. The CDR3 loop is CASKHLAGDYNEQFF. For the CDR3, the DNA is TGCGCCAGCAAGCACTTAGCGGGAGATTACAATGAGCAGTTCTTC.

The chain recombines TRBV20-1 with TRBJ1-2; unclear D gene. Trimming stripped 3 bases from V and 4 bases from J, with 15 bases between. CDR3 size: 14 residues. Per the germline V gene, CDR1 is DFQATT and CDR2 is SNEGSKA (reference sequence). The chain's CDR3 is CSASRGSQSYGYTF. As DNA, the CDR3 is TGCAGTGCTAGTCGTGGAAGCCAATCCTATGGCTACACCTTC.

This clonotype has ten or more counts. This chain connects TRBV12-3 or TRBV12-4 to TRBJ2-7; D not resolved. The CDR3 sequence is 12 residues long. Trimming pared 5 bases from V and 2 bases from J, leaving 7 bases between. CDR3 loop: CASSTGPYEQYF. CDR3 sequence (DNA): TGTGCCAGCAGTACGGGCCCCTACGAGCAGTACTTC.

The chain employs TRBV20-1 and TRBJ2-3; the D is unclear. V lost 2 bases, J lost 2 bases, and 8 bases lay in between. In germline, CDR1 is DFQATT, CDR2 SNEGSKA (reference sequence). The CDR3 is 13 residues long. Written as DNA, the CDR3 is TGCAGTGCTAGAAACACGGCCACAGATACGCAGTATTTT. It codes for CSARNTATDTQYF.

The chain employs TRBV7-3 and TRBJ2-7; possibly TRBD2 for D (6 bases). The CDR3 runs to 15 residues. From germline, CDR1 is SGHTA and CDR2 FQGTGA. V lost 2 bases, J lost 6 bases, and 17 bases lay in between. The CDR3 spells CASSLLGGGGSEQYF. The CDR3 bases are TGTGCCAGCAGCTTACTCGGCGGAGGAGGGAGCGAGCAGTACTTC.

This clonotype was seen a single time. The genes are TRBV7-9 and TRBJ2-1; 9 bases are a match to TRBD2. CDR1 SEHNR and CDR2 FQNEAQ come from the germline V gene (reference sequence). This CDR3 has 16 residues. J was trimmed by 4 bases and V by 1 base; bases with no gene match: 5. CDR3 coding DNA: TGTGCCAGCAGCTTAGATGGCGGGAGGGTATACAATGAGCAGTTCTTC. Its translation is CASSLDGGRVYNEQFF. Full variable domain (remainder filled in from reference TRBV7-9 and TRBJ2-1): DTGVSQNPRHKITKRGQNVTFRCDPISEHNRLYWYRQTLGQGPEFLTYFQNEAQLEKSRLLSDRFSAERPKGSFSTLEIQRTEQGDSAMYLCASSLDGGRVYNEQFFGPGTRLTVL.

The chain has TRBV20-1 and TRBJ1-6; TRBD1 aligns across 7 bases. The CDR3 spans 12 residues. Germline loops: CDR1 DFQATT, CDR2 SNEGSKA (reference sequence). The V and J ends lost 7 bases and 8 bases, in that order; junction bases with no gene match: 5. The CDR3 bases are TGCAGTGTAAGGACAGGAGATTCACCCCTCCACTTT. It yields the protein CSVRTGDSPLHF.

This clonotype was seen a handful of times. The chain recombines TRBV4-1 with TRBJ1-6, with TRBD1 matching over 9 bases. V gave up 0 bases and J gave up 7 bases; unmatched junction bases: 4. CDR1 is MGHRA and CDR2 is YSYEKL in the germline V gene. The CDR3 sequence is 16 residues long. The CDR3 region is CASSQDPTGGNSPLHF. The CDR3 DNA reads as TGCGCCAGCAGCCAAGATCCGACAGGGGGAAATTCACCCCTCCACTTT.

A word on this clonotype: A read error may account for a junction end that differs from germline. This rearrangement joins TRBV7-9 to TRBJ2-4; 8 bases align to TRBD2. The DNA end lines up better with TRBJ2-7; the J call may be wrong. This CDR3 is 15 amino acids long. The germline V gene encodes CDR1 SEHNR and CDR2 FQNEAQ (reference sequence). The CDR3 bases are TGTGCCGGCAGCTTAGATCCCGGGAGGGCATCCGAGCAGTACTTC. It encodes CAGSLDPGRASEQYF.

CDR3 nucleotides: TGTGCCAGCACCGTCGGGCGGGAGAGGGTCCACGAGCAGTACTTC. Its translation: CASTVGRERVHEQYF. The chain joins TRBV28 to TRBJ2-7; the match to TRBD2 covers 7 bases. This CDR3 region has 15 residues. CDR1 is MDHEN, CDR2 SYDVKM, per germline. Trimming cost V 7 bases and J 5 bases; bases outside gene matches: 14.